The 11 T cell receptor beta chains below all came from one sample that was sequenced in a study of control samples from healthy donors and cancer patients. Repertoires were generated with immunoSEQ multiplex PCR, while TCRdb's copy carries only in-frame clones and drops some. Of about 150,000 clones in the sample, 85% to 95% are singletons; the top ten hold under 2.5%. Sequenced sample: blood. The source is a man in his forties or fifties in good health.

The CDR3 DNA sequence: TGTGCCAGCAGGGGTACGTACACAGATACGCAGTATTTT. Translating it yields CASRGTYTDTQYF. The chain recombines TRBV6-5 with TRBJ2-3; no firm D call. The germline gives CDR1 MNHEY, CDR2 SVGAGI. The CDR3 runs to 13 residues. Trimming removed 6 bases from V and 2 bases from J, with 9 bases in between.

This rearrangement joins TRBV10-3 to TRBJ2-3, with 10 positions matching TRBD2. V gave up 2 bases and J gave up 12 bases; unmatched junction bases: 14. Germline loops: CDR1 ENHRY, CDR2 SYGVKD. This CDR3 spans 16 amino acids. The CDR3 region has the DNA TGTGCCATCAGTGAGGTCCTCCGGGCTAGCGGGAGCCTTCAGTATTTT. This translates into CAISEVLRASGSLQYF.

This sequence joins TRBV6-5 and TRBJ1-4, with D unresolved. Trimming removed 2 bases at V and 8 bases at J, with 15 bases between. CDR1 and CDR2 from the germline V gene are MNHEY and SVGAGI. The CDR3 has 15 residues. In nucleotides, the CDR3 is TGTGCCAGCAGTTACCTCCGCGGGGTAGGGGAAAAACTGTTTTTT. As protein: CASSYLRGVGEKLFF.

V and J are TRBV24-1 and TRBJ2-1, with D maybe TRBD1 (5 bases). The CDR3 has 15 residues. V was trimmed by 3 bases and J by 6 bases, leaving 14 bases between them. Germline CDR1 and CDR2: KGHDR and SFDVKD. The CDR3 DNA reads TGTGCCACCAGTGATCCAGGCAGGGAACTCAATGAGCAGTTCTTC. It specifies CATSDPGRELNEQFF.

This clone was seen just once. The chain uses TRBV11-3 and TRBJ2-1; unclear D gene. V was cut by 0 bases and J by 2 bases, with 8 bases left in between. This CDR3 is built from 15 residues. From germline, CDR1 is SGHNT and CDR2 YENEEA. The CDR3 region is CASSLEPVPYNEQFF. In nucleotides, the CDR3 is TGTGCCAGCAGCTTAGAACCAGTACCCTACAATGAGCAGTTCTTC.

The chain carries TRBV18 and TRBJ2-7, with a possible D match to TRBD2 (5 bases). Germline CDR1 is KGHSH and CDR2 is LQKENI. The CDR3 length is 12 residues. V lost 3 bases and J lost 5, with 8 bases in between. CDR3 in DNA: TGTGCCAGCTCACCGGTGAGGGACGAGCAGTACTTC. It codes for CASSPVRDEQYF.

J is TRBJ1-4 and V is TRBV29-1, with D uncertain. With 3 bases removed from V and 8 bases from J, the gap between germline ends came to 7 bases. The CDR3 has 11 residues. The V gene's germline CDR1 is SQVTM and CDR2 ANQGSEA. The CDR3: CSVEWLEKLFF. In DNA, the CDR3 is TGCAGCGTTGAGTGGTTAGAAAAACTGTTTTTT.

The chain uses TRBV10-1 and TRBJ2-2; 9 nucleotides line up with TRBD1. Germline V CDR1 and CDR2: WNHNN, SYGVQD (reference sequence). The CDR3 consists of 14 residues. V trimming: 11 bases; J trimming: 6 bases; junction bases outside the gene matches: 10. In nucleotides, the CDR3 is TGCGCCGCGCAGGGGGACAGGGATGCCGGGGAGCTGTTTTTT. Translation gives CAAQGDRDAGELFF.

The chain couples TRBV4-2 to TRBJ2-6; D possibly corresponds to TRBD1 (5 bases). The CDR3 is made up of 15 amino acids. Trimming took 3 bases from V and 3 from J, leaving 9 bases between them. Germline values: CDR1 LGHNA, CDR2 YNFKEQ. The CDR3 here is CASSQQGDGANVLTF. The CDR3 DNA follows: TGTGCCAGCAGCCAGCAGGGCGATGGGGCCAACGTCCTGACTTTC.

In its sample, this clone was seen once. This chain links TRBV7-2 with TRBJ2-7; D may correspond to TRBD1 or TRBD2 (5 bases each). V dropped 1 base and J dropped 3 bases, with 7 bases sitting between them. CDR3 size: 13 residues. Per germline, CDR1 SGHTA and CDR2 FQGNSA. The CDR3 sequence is CASSLGGIYEQYF. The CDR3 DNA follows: TGTGCCAGCAGCTTAGGGGGGATCTACGAGCAGTACTTC.

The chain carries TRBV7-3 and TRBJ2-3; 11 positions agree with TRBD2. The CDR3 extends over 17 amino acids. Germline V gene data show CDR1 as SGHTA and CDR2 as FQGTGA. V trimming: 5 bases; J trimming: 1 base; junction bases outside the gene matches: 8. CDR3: CASSPLAGGPGTDTQYF. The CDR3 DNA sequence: TGTGCCAGCAGCCCCTTAGCGGGAGGGCCGGGCACAGATACGCAGTATTTT. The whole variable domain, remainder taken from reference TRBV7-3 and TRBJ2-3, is GAGVSQTPSNKVTEKGKYVELRCDPISGHTALYWYRQSLGQGPEFLIYFQGTGAADDSGLPNDRFFAVRPEGSVSTLKIQRTERGDSAVYLCASSPLAGGPGTDTQYFGPGTRLTVL.